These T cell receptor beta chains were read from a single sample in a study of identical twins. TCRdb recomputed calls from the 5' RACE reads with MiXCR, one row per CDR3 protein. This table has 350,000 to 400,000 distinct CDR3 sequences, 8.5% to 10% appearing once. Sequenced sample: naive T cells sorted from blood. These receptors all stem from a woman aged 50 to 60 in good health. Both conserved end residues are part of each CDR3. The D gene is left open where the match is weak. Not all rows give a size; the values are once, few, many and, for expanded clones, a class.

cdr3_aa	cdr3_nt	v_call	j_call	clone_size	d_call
CASSPRPGIAKNIQYF	TGTGCCAGCAGCCCTAGACCCGGGATAGCCAAAAACATTCAGTACTTC	TRBV3-1	TRBJ2-4	many	-
CATSRDPGPRGDTQYF	TGTGCCACCAGCAGAGATCCCGGACCTCGTGGAGATACGCAGTATTTT	TRBV15	TRBJ2-3	few	-
CASSRDTTYEQYF	TGCGCCAGCAGTAGGGACACGACCTACGAGCAGTACTTC	TRBV5-1	TRBJ2-7	few	-
CSARDLELAGGGTQYF	TGCAGTGCTAGAGATTTAGAACTAGCGGGAGGGGGTACGCAGTATTTT	TRBV20-1	TRBJ2-3	few	TRBD2
CSARRGKAVTQYF	TGCAGTGCGAGACGGGGCAAGGCGGTTACGCAGTATTTT	TRBV20-1	TRBJ2-3	-	-
CASSPFQGGYEQYF	TGTGCCAGCTCACCTTTCCAGGGAGGCTACGAGCAGTACTTC	TRBV18	TRBJ2-7	few	-
CATSRDPTGLGTQYF	TGTGCCACCAGCAGAGATCCGACAGGGCTAGGGACCCAGTACTTC	TRBV15	TRBJ2-5	-	TRBD1
CSASRTGKATNEKLFF	TGCAGTGCTAGCAGGACAGGGAAAGCAACTAATGAAAAACTGTTTTTT	TRBV20-1	TRBJ1-4	-	TRBD1
CASSLGPGVPAFF	TGTGCCAGCAGCTTAGGGCCAGGCGTCCCGGCTTTCTTT	TRBV7-2	TRBJ1-1	-	-
CASSQEQGYNQPQHF	TGTGCCAGCAGCCAAGAACAGGGATACAATCAGCCCCAGCATTTT	TRBV3-1	TRBJ1-5	-	-
CASSLVLAPSGNGEQFF	TGTGCCAGCAGCTTAGTACTAGCGCCCTCGGGGAACGGTGAGCAGTTCTTC	TRBV7-9	TRBJ2-1	-	TRBD2
CSAAGLAGELGIQYF	TGCAGCGCCGCCGGACTAGCGGGAGAGTTAGGCATTCAGTACTTC	TRBV29-1	TRBJ2-4	many	TRBD2
CASSPRDRAAYEQYF	TGTGCCAGCAGCCCCCGGGACAGGGCGGCCTACGAGCAGTACTTC	TRBV5-5	TRBJ2-7	few	TRBD1
CASSLGFYNEQFF	TGTGCCAGCAGTCTTGGCTTTTACAATGAGCAGTTCTTC	TRBV12-3/TRBV12-4	TRBJ2-1	many	-
CASSVGFQKQETQYF	TGTGCCAGCAGCGTAGGTTTCCAGAAGCAAGAGACCCAGTACTTC	TRBV9	TRBJ2-5	many	-
CSALGQGPSGSTDTQYF	TGCAGTGCCCTGGGACAGGGCCCTAGCGGGAGCACAGATACGCAGTATTTT	TRBV20-1	TRBJ2-3	few	-
CASKHDRINYGYTF	TGTGCCAGCAAGCATGACAGGATAAACTATGGCTACACCTTC	TRBV12-3/TRBV12-4	TRBJ1-2	many	-
CATGWTSGNYNEQFF	TGTGCCACCGGGTGGACTAGCGGGAACTACAATGAGCAGTTCTTC	TRBV24-1	TRBJ2-1	-	TRBD2
CASSLEGVWAEQYF	TGCGCCAGCAGCTTGGAGGGGGTATGGGCTGAGCAGTACTTC	TRBV5-1	TRBJ2-7	few	-
CASSYSTGGAYNEQFF	TGTGCCAGCAGTTACTCGACGGGGGGGGCCTACAATGAGCAGTTCTTC	TRBV6-6	TRBJ2-1	few	TRBD2
CSAGGSSIISNEQFF	TGCAGTGCCGGGGGTTCTAGCATCATATCCAATGAGCAGTTCTTC	TRBV20-1	TRBJ2-1	few	-
CASSITGTDQPQHF	TGTGCCAGCAGCATAACCGGGACGGATCAGCCCCAGCATTTT	TRBV7-8	TRBJ1-5	many	-
CSAPQLLAGEGADTQYF	TGCAGTGCTCCTCAACTACTAGCGGGAGAGGGAGCAGATACGCAGTATTTT	TRBV20-1	TRBJ2-3	few	TRBD2
CASSVFLTGPEQFF	TGTGCCAGCAGCGTATTCCTGACGGGCCCGGAGCAGTTCTTC	TRBV9	TRBJ2-1	-	-
CASSPRLAPSTDTQYF	TGTGCCAGCAGTCCCCGACTAGCCCCTAGCACAGATACGCAGTATTTT	TRBV12-3/TRBV12-4	TRBJ2-3	many	TRBD2
CASGHSTDTQYF	TGTGCCAGCGGCCATAGCACAGATACGCAGTATTTT	TRBV11-3	TRBJ2-3	-	-
CASSHDSSGANVLTF	TGTGCCAGCAGTCACGACAGTTCCGGGGCCAACGTCCTGACTTTC	TRBV12-3/TRBV12-4	TRBJ2-6	-	-
CASSLTGRGNTIYF	TGCGCCAGCAGCTTGACAGGGCGTGGAAACACCATATATTTT	TRBV5-1	TRBJ1-3	many	-
CASGLPGGYNEQFF	TGTGCCAGTGGGCTCCCTGGGGGCTACAATGAGCAGTTCTTC	TRBV6-2/TRBV6-3	TRBJ2-1	few	-
CASSWGSSMDTEAFF	TGCGCCAGCAGCTGGGGATCTTCTATGGACACTGAAGCTTTCTTT	TRBV5-1	TRBJ1-1	few	-
CASIAGMGNQPQHF	TGTGCCAGCATTGCGGGTATGGGGAATCAGCCCCAGCATTTT	TRBV12-3/TRBV12-4	TRBJ1-5	few	-
CASSLGVLLGNEQFF	TGTGCCAGCAGCTTGGGGGTCCTTCTGGGGAATGAGCAGTTCTTC	TRBV5-6	TRBJ2-1	-	-
CASSLLMGYGYTF	TGTGCCAGCAGTCTTCTCATGGGGTATGGCTACACCTTC	TRBV6-5	TRBJ1-2	many	-
CASSQEGAGAGSYNEQFF	TGTGCCAGCAGCCAAGAAGGAGCGGGAGCCGGCTCCTACAATGAGCAGTTCTTC	TRBV14	TRBJ2-1	many	TRBD2
CSARDPLSGPEYEQYF	TGCAGTGCTAGAGACCCTCTCTCGGGACCAGAGTACGAGCAGTACTTC	TRBV20-1	TRBJ2-7	many	-
CASSSAGTSGSNEQFF	TGTGCCAGCAGTTCCGCCGGGACTAGCGGGAGCAATGAGCAGTTCTTC	TRBV6-5	TRBJ2-1	few	TRBD2
CASSPLTGTYGYTF	TGTGCCAGCAGTCCACTGACAGGGACCTATGGCTACACCTTC	TRBV27	TRBJ1-2	-	TRBD1
CASRPTGNTEAFF	TGCGCCAGCAGACCGACAGGGAACACTGAAGCTTTCTTT	TRBV5-1	TRBJ1-1	many	-
CATKPGGNTGELFF	TGTGCCACCAAACCTGGAGGGAACACCGGGGAGCTGTTTTTT	TRBV24-1	TRBJ2-2	few	-
CASSLAGKGAPYEAFF	TGTGCCAGCAGTTTAGCGGGTAAGGGGGCCCCGTATGAAGCTTTCTTT	TRBV12-3/TRBV12-4	TRBJ1-1	few	TRBD1
CASSPSRPSQETQYF	TGCGCCAGCAGCCCTTCTCGACCGTCCCAAGAGACCCAGTACTTC	TRBV5-1	TRBJ2-5	-	-
CASSRSSTDTQYF	TGTGCCAGCAGCCGCTCTAGCACAGATACGCAGTATTTT	TRBV4-2	TRBJ2-3	-	-
CASSFGREGSHNEQFF	TGTGCCAGCAGCTTCGGGCGGGAGGGGTCCCACAATGAGCAGTTCTTC	TRBV5-5	TRBJ2-1	few	TRBD2